These 18 T cell receptor beta chains share one sample of origin, sequenced in a study of patients and donors after allogeneic stem cell transplantation. A single record per CDR3 protein comes from TCRdb applying MiXCR to the RT-PCR reads. The repertoire holds some 880,000 distinct CDR3 sequences, with 15% to 20% as singletons. Sequencing input: blood, either unsorted or a sorted T cell fraction (not recorded which). All receptors come from a human donor who was either an allogeneic HSCT recipient or a stem cell or donor lymphocyte infusion donor (not recorded which). It is not recorded whose cells these are; they may come from a transplant donor.

This clonotype was recorded a few times. The chain has TRBV19 and TRBJ2-3; D is undetermined. The germline V gene encodes CDR1 LNHDA and CDR2 SQIVND (reference sequence). The V gene lost 5 bases and the J gene lost 4 bases, with 16 bases spanning the gap. There are 15 residues in the CDR3. The CDR3 reads CASSPQFGPSDTQYF. In DNA, the CDR3 is TGTGCCAGTAGTCCTCAATTTGGGCCCTCAGATACGCAGTATTTT.

V gene TRBV6-1 combines with J gene TRBJ2-1; D perhaps matches TRBD1 (6 bases). From germline, CDR1 is MNHNS and CDR2 SASEGT. V was pared by 6 bases and J by 1 base, with 10 bases between. This CDR3 has 14 residues. The chain's CDR3 is CASRMGQSYNEQFF. In nucleotides, the CDR3 is TGTGCCAGCAGAATGGGACAATCCTACAATGAGCAGTTCTTC.

This chain joins TRBV29-1 and TRBJ2-2; D is undetermined. CDR3 length: 11 residues. The V gene lost 1 base and the J gene lost 6 bases, with 3 bases spanning the gap. Germline CDR1 reads SQVTM; CDR2 reads ANQGSEA. In DNA, the CDR3 is TGCAGCGTTGAAGGGTCCGGGGAGCTGTTTTTT. This codes for CSVEGSGELFF.

V and J are TRBV4-3 and TRBJ1-2; TRBD1 might be the D (6 bases). Germline-derived CDR1 and CDR2 are LGHNA and YSLEER. The CDR3 length is 15 residues. Trimming pared 1 base from V and 4 bases from J, leaving 13 bases between. The CDR3: CASSQVGQRGYGYTF. The CDR3, as DNA: TGCGCCAGCAGCCAAGTAGGACAGAGAGGCTATGGCTACACCTTC.

This clonotype was observed a handful of times. The genes are TRBV12-3 or TRBV12-4 and TRBJ2-1; tentatively, D is TRBD2 (5 bases). V lost 2 bases and J lost 8, with 13 bases in between. This CDR3 is 14 amino acids long. As DNA, the CDR3 is TGTGCCAGCAGTTTACACGGGAACGGCGATGAGCAGTTCTTC. Translating it yields CASSLHGNGDEQFF.

A few counts support this clonotype. The chain uses TRBV7-9 and TRBJ2-2, with D maybe TRBD1 (5 bases). CDR1 and CDR2 from the germline V gene are SEHNR and FQNEAQ (reference sequence). The V gene lost 5 bases and the J gene lost 2 bases, with 15 bases spanning the gap. CDR3 length: 16 amino acids. The DNA of the CDR3 is TGTGCCAGCAGCGACAACCGACAGAGAAACACCGGGGAGCTGTTTTTT. Residues: CASSDNRQRNTGELFF.

This clonotype appeared a few times. This chain joins TRBV20-1 and TRBJ1-5; TRBD1 might be the D (6 bases). Germline-derived CDR1 and CDR2 are DFQATT and SNEGSKA (reference sequence). The CDR3 contains 13 residues. V was shortened by 1 base and J by 8 bases, with 12 bases between the two germline ends. CDR3: CSARASEGEPQHF. CDR3 nucleotide sequence: TGCAGTGCTAGAGCCTCCGAGGGGGAGCCCCAGCATTTT.

This clonotype was detected a few times. The rearrangement joins TRBV20-1 to TRBJ1-2; the match to TRBD1 covers 7 bases. The CDR3 sequence is 14 residues long. Unmatched junction bases numbered 9, after V lost 3 bases and J lost 5 bases. Germline CDR1 and CDR2: DFQATT and SNEGSKA (reference sequence). Here the CDR3 DNA reads TGCAGTGCTAGTAAGGCAGGGGGGAAATATGGCTACACCTTC. It encodes CSASKAGGKYGYTF.

This clonotype was recorded a few times. This sequence joins TRBV19 and TRBJ1-5, with unresolved D. Per the germline V gene, CDR1 is LNHDA and CDR2 is SQIVND (reference sequence). V lost 1 base and J 0 bases, leaving 7 bases between the germline ends. The CDR3 contains 15 residues. The CDR3 nucleotides read TGTGCCAGTAGTATAGGTCGGAATAGCAATCAGCCCCAGCATTTT. It specifies CASSIGRNSNQPQHF.

This chain links TRBV5-6 with TRBJ2-7, with D perhaps being TRBD1 or TRBD2 (5 bases each). V was shortened by 3 bases and J by 3 bases, with 16 bases between the two germline ends. This CDR3 is 15 amino acids long. Germline V CDR1 and CDR2: SGHDT, YYEEEE. The DNA of the CDR3 is TGTGCCAGCAGCTGGTCCCCGGGACCCAGCTACGAGCAGTACTTC. It is translated as CASSWSPGPSYEQYF.

J is TRBJ2-3 and V is TRBV2; TRBD2 aligns across 7 bases. V shed 6 bases and J 0 bases; nucleotides not matched to a gene: 12. The germline V gene has CDR1 SNHLY and CDR2 FYNNEI. CDR3 length equals 17 residues. CDR3 protein: CASRRSGTISSTDTQYF. The CDR3 bases are TGTGCCAGCAGGAGGAGCGGGACGATCTCTAGCACAGATACGCAGTATTTT.

This rearrangement joins TRBV20-1 to TRBJ2-3, with 9 bases that match TRBD2. Losses at the gene ends were 1 base for V and 14 bases for J; bases not matched to a gene: 13. The V gene's germline CDR1 is DFQATT and CDR2 SNEGSKA (reference sequence). There are 14 residues in the CDR3. The CDR3: CSARARRLAVLPYF. CDR3 DNA sequence: TGCAGTGCTAGAGCAAGGAGACTAGCGGTTCTACCGTATTTT.

This clonotype was found a few times. The rearrangement joins TRBV20-1 to TRBJ2-5; perhaps D is TRBD1 or TRBD2 (5 bases each). Germline V gene data show CDR1 as DFQATT and CDR2 as SNEGSKA (reference sequence). Trimming removed 5 bases from V and 1 base from J, with 14 bases in between. The CDR3 has 14 residues. As DNA, the CDR3 is TGCAGTGCTGACCGGGACGCGCTCCAAGAGACCCAGTACTTC. It encodes CSADRDALQETQYF.

The chain is built from TRBV5-8 and TRBJ2-7; TRBD1 might be the D (5 bases). Between the trimmed V and J ends, which lost 4 bases and 2 bases, there was a span of 13 bases. CDR1 is SGHTS, CDR2 YDEGEE, per germline. This CDR3 comprises 14 residues. Written as DNA, the CDR3 is TGTGCCAGCAGCAAAGGGGTGACCCCCTACGAGCAGTACTTC. Protein product: CASSKGVTPYEQYF.

This clonotype was detected only a few times. The chain carries TRBV6-5 and TRBJ1-5; D gene unclear. CDR1 is MNHEY and CDR2 is SVGAGI in the germline V gene. V was pared by 6 bases and J by 2 bases, with 5 bases between. The CDR3 is 12 amino acids. CDR3 loop: CASRKGNQPQHF. The CDR3 DNA reads TGTGCCAGCAGGAAAGGCAATCAGCCCCAGCATTTT.

The genes are TRBV7-9 and TRBJ1-2; a possible D gene is TRBD1 (6 bases). Germline V gene data show CDR1 as SEHNR and CDR2 as FQNEAQ (reference sequence). The V end was cut by 1 base, the J end by 4 bases, with 16 bases between. The CDR3 length is 16 residues. CDR3 bases: TGTGCCAGCAGCTTAGGAGGGAGACAGGCCTTCTATGGCTACACCTTC. It encodes CASSLGGRQAFYGYTF.

The chain links TRBV10-3 to TRBJ2-1; TRBD1 is a possible D gene (6 bases). Germline assignment: CDR1 ENHRY and CDR2 SYGVKD. The CDR3 has 22 amino acids. Trimming took 0 bases from V and 0 from J, leaving 27 bases between them. Here the CDR3 DNA reads TGTGCCATCAGTGAGTCTGGTTGGACAGCCCCTACCCTTCAGGTCTCCTACAATGAGCAGTTCTTC. Residues: CAISESGWTAPTLQVSYNEQFF.

This clonotype was found a few times. The V call is TRBV6-5, the J call TRBJ1-4, with D unresolved. The CDR3 spans 14 residues. Germline CDR1 and CDR2: MNHEY and SVGAGI. V was trimmed by 2 bases and J by 4 bases, leaving 8 bases between them. The CDR3 nucleotides are TGTGCCAGCAGTTACGGGCAGGTTAATGAAAAACTGTTTTTT. Encoded protein: CASSYGQVNEKLFF.